The 18 T cell receptor beta chains given below trace back to one sample, sequenced in a study of T cells in Graves' hyperthyroidism and ophthalmopathy. Regions amplified from RNA transcripts were the TCR beta CDR3 regions. Researchers ran a first-round RT-PCR on the TCR CDR3 using the HTBI primer set. TCRdb processed the multiplex PCR reads anew with MiXCR; each CDR3 protein has one entry. This sample has roughly 300,000 distinct CDR3 sequences; roughly 14% occur once, and the top ten carry around 23%. The specimen was blood. The receptors here all came from a woman in her 30s with Graves' hyperthyroidism.

This clonotype was counted between two and nine times. The chain joins TRBV11-2 to TRBJ2-3; 8 positions agree with TRBD2. Germline V gene data show CDR1 as SGHAT and CDR2 as FQNNGV. There are 16 residues in the CDR3. The J segment lost 4 bases and the V segment lost 3 bases, leaving 9 bases of the junction unmatched. DNA for the CDR3: TGTGCCAGCAGCTTGTACGCGGGAGGACGTGCAGATACGCAGTATTTT. Translating gives CASSLYAGGRADTQYF.

The chain uses TRBV6-1 and TRBJ2-1, with TRBD1 matching over 7 bases. Germline CDR1 MNHNS, CDR2 SASEGT. J gave up 7 bases and V 6 bases, and 3 bases lay outside the gene matches. This CDR3 region has 12 residues. DNA for the CDR3: TGTGCCAGCAGGTGGGGACAGAATGAGCAGTTCTTC. The encoded protein is CASRWGQNEQFF.

At least ten counts were recorded for this clonotype. This CDR3 reads CASSLRPPSGSGDIQYF. DNA for the CDR3: TGTGCCAGCAGCTTACGTCCTCCTAGCGGGAGTGGAGACATTCAGTACTTC. The chain employs TRBV7-2 and TRBJ2-4; 10 nucleotides align to TRBD2. CDR3 length: 17 amino acids. Germline assignment: CDR1 SGHTA and CDR2 FQGNSA. Trimming at V came to 2 bases and at J to 8 bases, leaving 12 bases not matched to a gene.

Ten or more counts support this clonotype. This chain links TRBV15 with TRBJ2-3; 9 bases match TRBD2. Germline trimming cut 5 bases from V and 6 bases from J; bases unmatched to any gene: 9. There are 15 residues in the CDR3. Germline lookup yields CDR1 LNHNV and CDR2 YYDKDF (reference sequence). CDR3 amino acids: CATSFYSGSGDTQYF. The CDR3 DNA sequence: TGTGCCACCAGCTTCTATAGCGGGAGTGGTGATACGCAGTATTTT.

The V and J genes are TRBV29-1 and TRBJ2-2; D possibly corresponds to TRBD1 (5 bases). This CDR3 has 13 residues. Per the germline V gene, CDR1 is SQVTM and CDR2 is ANQGSEA. Trimming took 4 bases from V and 8 from J, leaving 14 bases between them. CDR3 protein: CSVAIGAVGELFF. In nucleotides, the CDR3 is TGCAGCGTTGCCATTGGGGCTGTTGGGGAGCTGTTTTTT.

V gene TRBV6-1 combines with J gene TRBJ1-5; TRBD1 agrees at 12 bases. The CDR3 is 16 amino acids. The J segment lost 2 bases and the V segment lost 5 bases, leaving 4 bases of the junction unmatched. The V gene's germline CDR1 is MNHNS and CDR2 SASEGT. CDR3 in amino acids: CASSPGQGAGNQPQHF. CDR3 DNA: TGTGCCAGCAGTCCGGGACAGGGGGCCGGCAATCAGCCCCAGCATTTT.

This clonotype has at least ten counts. The V and J genes are TRBV11-2 and TRBJ2-3; D gene ambiguous. With 8 bases removed from V and 0 bases from J, the gap between germline ends came to 9 bases. The CDR3 has 13 residues. Per germline, CDR1 SGHAT and CDR2 FQNNGV. The CDR3: CASASPSTDTQYF. As DNA, the CDR3 is TGTGCCAGCGCATCACCGAGCACAGATACGCAGTATTTT.

This chain connects TRBV6-1 to TRBJ2-1; D is perhaps TRBD2 (6 bases). The germline CDR1 and CDR2 sequences are MNHNS and SASEGT. The ends were cut back, 2 bases at V and 7 bases at J, with 18 bases in the middle. This CDR3 contains 16 residues. The CDR3 spells CASSEFGGYLTNEQFF. CDR3 bases: TGTGCCAGCAGTGAATTTGGGGGGTACCTTACGAATGAGCAGTTCTTC.

V gene TRBV7-2 combines with J gene TRBJ2-1, with 7 bases identical to TRBD2. In germline, CDR1 is SGHTA, CDR2 FQGNSA. The CDR3 is made up of 12 amino acids. Unmatched junction bases numbered 6, after V lost 5 bases and J lost 11 bases. The CDR3 loop reads CASSTEGTKQFF. The DNA of the CDR3 is TGTGCCAGCAGCACAGAGGGGACTAAGCAGTTCTTC.

This clonotype was found many times. The genes are TRBV28 and TRBJ1-1, with TRBD1 matching 8 bases. This CDR3 comprises 16 residues. With V trimmed by 4 bases and J by 3 bases, 10 bases remained unmatched. From germline, CDR1 is MDHEN and CDR2 SYDVKM. CDR3 residues: CASSSTYRGIDTEAFF. The CDR3 DNA is TGTGCCAGCAGTTCGACCTACAGGGGGATTGACACTGAAGCTTTCTTT.

There are a few counts of this clonotype. The chain couples TRBV9 to TRBJ2-1; D call uncertain. Trimming stripped 1 base from V and 2 bases from J, with 19 bases between. Germline V CDR1 and CDR2: SGDLS, YYNGEE. There are 18 residues in the CDR3. The CDR3 coding sequence is TGTGCCAGCAGCGTAACCCCCTCCCATAGAAGTACCTACAATGAGCAGTTCTTC. The encoded protein is CASSVTPSHRSTYNEQFF. The full variable domain, its missing parts supplied by reference TRBV9 and TRBJ2-1, is DSGVTQTPKHLITATGQRVTLRCSPRSGDLSVYWYQQSLDQGLQFLIQYYNGEERAKGNILERFSAQQFPDLHSELNLSSLELGDSALYFCASSVTPSHRSTYNEQFFGPGTRLTVL.

V gene TRBV20-1 combines with J gene TRBJ1-2; D is unclear. V was shortened by 4 bases and J by 7 bases, with 10 bases between the two germline ends. In germline, CDR1 is DFQATT, CDR2 SNEGSKA (reference sequence). The CDR3 runs 11 residues. CDR3 region: CSATGESGYTF. CDR3 coding DNA: TGCAGTGCTACCGGGGAGAGTGGCTACACCTTC.

This clonotype was seen at least ten times. The chain recombines TRBV12-3 or TRBV12-4 with TRBJ2-5; 13 bases match TRBD2. J lost 1 base, V lost 4 bases, and 3 bases had no gene match. This CDR3 spans 16 amino acids. This CDR3 is CASSSTSGRAQETQYF. The CDR3 bases are TGTGCCAGCAGTTCCACTAGCGGGAGGGCCCAAGAGACCCAGTACTTC.

Of note for this clonotype: A junction end diverges from the germline sequence, so it may reflect a read error. The chain couples TRBV6-2 or TRBV6-3 to TRBJ1-2, with unresolved D. The germline gives CDR1 MNHEY, CDR2 SVGEGT. CDR3 length equals 12 residues. The CDR3 DNA sequence: TGTGCCAGCACGACGGGGAACTATGGCTGCACCTTC. It translates to CASTTGNYGCTF.

This clonotype occurred many times. The gene calls are TRBV30 and TRBJ1-2; no definite D call. The CDR3 totals 11 residues. Germline lookup yields CDR1 GTSNPN and CDR2 SVGIG (reference sequence). V was clipped by 7 bases and J by 8 bases, with 14 bases between them. The CDR3 spells CALPADLGYTF. CDR3 coding DNA: TGTGCCTTACCGGCGGACCTCGGCTACACCTTC.

A remark on this clonotype: A read error may explain this, as a much larger clone is one base away. V and J are TRBV28 and TRBJ2-1, with 8 bases fitting TRBD2. CDR3 length: 14 amino acids. CDR1 is MDHEN, CDR2 SYDVKM, per germline. The CDR3 DNA sequence: TGTGCCAGCAGCATGACTAGCGCCTACAATGAGCAGTCCTTC. Its protein product is CASSMTSAYNEQSF.

This clonotype has ten or more counts. V gene TRBV12-3 or TRBV12-4 combines with J gene TRBJ1-6; no firm D call. V lost 3 bases to trimming and J lost 7 bases, with 13 bases between them. The CDR3 has 15 amino acids. The CDR3 region has the DNA TGTGCCAGCAGTTTGAGGGTACTCCCGAATTCACCCCTCCACTTT. As protein: CASSLRVLPNSPLHF.

This sequence joins TRBV28 and TRBJ1-2; D gene uncertain. Trimming cost V 1 base and J 4 bases, with 7 bases left between them. Germline V gene sequence: CDR1 MDHEN, CDR2 SYDVKM. This CDR3 has 13 amino acids. The CDR3 DNA reads as TGTGCCAGCAGTTTATCCGGGTCCTATGGCTACACCTTC. Its translation: CASSLSGSYGYTF.